Here is one TCR beta chain with its context. This clonotype was observed a handful of times. The target of this receptor is not known. No base quality values were provided; no much bigger clone lies one nucleotide off. The CDR3, from cysteine to phenylalanine, totals 15 residues. Only CDR3 DNA is held: 45 bases, read in frame from base 1. CDR1 and CDR2 were assigned from the germline V gene (reference sequence) as SEHNR and FQNEAQ. The germline ends are 8 bases apart after V is trimmed by 0 bases and J by 0 bases. Receptor libraries were prepared by multiplex PCR. This sample was sequenced with an Illumina HiSeq 4000. TCR beta libraries were built with iRepertoire HTBI primers and Arm-PCR amplification of CDR3 regions. Gel purification was performed on PCR products prior to sequencing. Concerning the study's data processing: Across samples, some 62 TRBV and 13 to 15 TRBJ segments were identified and used for gene usage analysis of CDR3 amino acid clonotypes. Filtered high-quality paired reads were merged into contigs using COPE and FqMerger. Contigs were aligned with BLAST to IMGT TRBV, TRBD and TRBJ reference genes, and CDR3 was defined per IMGT. Any clonotype with a frequency above 0.1% was classified as a highly expanded clone. Repertoire diversity was measured by Shannon entropy, and V-J evenness by the Gini coefficient. Clonotypes shared by more than one individual were considered public. Using fastp at Q25 and MiXCR, TCRdb reprocessed the public reads and kept productive beta chains. CDR3 protein duplicates are merged, each entry listing the most common genes and DNA. TCRdb's processing, not the authors', yielded these V and J calls. The sample table records 400,000 to 500,000 distinct CDR3 sequences; around 20% of these occur just once. The biggest ten clones account for over 7.5% of the sample.

Read against the paper, the sample's time point label means: persistent/refractory GD, antithyroid drugs over 5 years with positive TRAb. For both TCR sequencing and RNA sequencing, RNA was extracted from PBMCs in TRIzol. Graves' disease was diagnosed according to American Thyroid Association guidelines. The patients came from an endocrinology department in Xi'an, China. Each patient gave approximately 10 milliliters of peripheral blood, collected in an EDTA anticoagulant tube. Ficoll Paque Plus density gradient separation was used to isolate PBMCs, and no further T cell sorting was performed. RNA quality was checked with an Agilent 2100 Bioanalyzer and agarose gel, and concentration with a NanoDrop 2000. This sample is drawn from a study of regulatory T cells in long-lasting Graves disease (dated by TCRdb to about 2021). Background on the whole study: Persistent Graves' disease was defined as persistently positive TSH receptor autoantibodies together with antithyroid drug treatment for over 5 years. This study used TCR sequencing and RNA sequencing of peripheral blood to compare persistent Graves' disease patients against newly diagnosed Graves' disease patients. The study was conducted in China and was registered as a clinical trial. A total of around 35 samples underwent TCR sequencing: around 13 from persistent and about 20 from newly diagnosed Graves' disease patients. Persistent Graves' disease patients in the clinical cohort had taken antithyroid drugs for roughly ten years on average.

The investigation overall reported the following: The authors acknowledged the small sample size as a limitation that may reduce accuracy. Compared with newly diagnosed patients, persistent Graves' disease patients had lower TCR Shannon entropy and fewer highly expanded clones, which suggests clonal expansion. Patients with persistent disease shared more public clonotypes (around 3,000) than newly diagnosed patients did (around 980). Sequencing and analysis were restricted to the TCR beta chain. Preferential use of TRBV28, TRBJ1-2 and TRBJ2-5 was observed in persistent disease, whereas TRBV20-1 and TRBJ2-1 were favored in newly diagnosed disease. The study examined only peripheral blood because the primary lesion, thyroid tissue, could not be accessed.

The chain employs TRBV7-9 and TRBJ1-2, and the D gene may be TRBD1, 6 bases matching. Sample: peripheral blood mononuclear cells (PBMCs), taken when the disease was refractory, from a patient treated with antithyroid drugs. This TCR was sampled from a female donor with Graves disease. The CDR3 amino acid sequence is: CASSLAGGTNYGYTF. The DNA sequence is given as TGTGCCAGCAGCTTAGCGGGGGGCACTAACTATGGCTACACCTTC.